This TCR beta chain was obtained from a study of T cells after yellow fever vaccination. Study-level background: Each low-cell-number fraction was prepared by means of SMART-Seq v4 Ultra Low Input.

The 5'RACE template-switching step produced TCR cDNA and added a universal primer site and UMIs. TCRdb analysed the 5' RACE reads with MiXCR anew, one entry per CDR3 protein. The sample has some 350,000 distinct CDR3 sequences; more than 8.5% are singletons. This CDR3 region has 12 residues. Trimming left V 6 bases short and J 2 bases short, with 7 bases between. Germline V gene sequence: CDR1 LGHNT, CDR2 FRNRAP. The material was PBMCs, obtained on the day of the first yellow fever vaccination. The J gene is TRBJ1-2, the V gene TRBV12-5; no definite D call. The sequence was obtained from a man younger than 35 who received the YFV17D yellow fever vaccine. CDR3 bases: TGTGCTAGTGGGGACGGAAACTATGGCTACACCTTC. Its translation: CASGDGNYGYTF.